The text below deals with one TCR beta chain. As originally analysed: Amplification from reference gene primers served as the basis for estimated nucleated cell counts. Some clones are missing from TCRdb's copy, which holds only in-frame ones; the method was immunoSEQ multiplex PCR. V, J and clone size derive from that table, while D and trimming were established from the DNA sequence. The sample has around 120,000 clones; over 60% are singletons. The data were taken from a study of blood T cell repertoires in COVID-19. Background on the study: The analysed material was cDNA or gDNA that came from T cells, B-cell-depleted T cells, or PBMCs.

Germline CDR1 and CDR2: MDHEN and SYDVKM. The trim removed 6 bases at V and 4 bases at J, leaving 8 bases unmatched. The CDR3 has 15 residues. V is TRBV28 and J is TRBJ1-3, with 8 bases identical to TRBD1. Material for sequencing was peripheral blood. The origin of this receptor is a man between 65 and 80 years old with acute or convalescent COVID-19. The CDR3: CASRKTTGVGNTIYF. The CDR3 DNA is TGTGCCAGCAGGAAGACGACAGGGGTGGGAAACACCATATATTTT.